The source of this T cell receptor beta chain is a study of graft-versus-host responses after intestinal transplantation. Looking at the study overall: Each patient got anti-thymocyte globulin induction, then tacrolimus and steroids for around three years. Whole-study findings and limits: High graft-versus-host to host-versus-graft clonal ratios were seen in allografts of patients with graft-donor T cell macrochimerism.

This clone was seen only a few times. Its antigen is still unknown. The V gene's germline CDR1 is SGHDN and CDR2 FVKESK. V gave up 1 base and J gave up 1 base, with 13 bases separating them. The CDR3 sequence is 16 residues long. The method was immunoSEQ multiplex PCR; TCRdb's version includes in-frame clones alone and lacks a portion of them. The sample lists 5,000 to 6,500 clones, around 70% occurring once. V and J are TRBV14 and TRBJ1-2; tentatively, D is TRBD1 (5 bases). This receptor was taken from a human patient who received an intestinal transplant, so some T cells may come from the graft donor. Here the sequenced sample was PBMCs, taken approximately 310 days after intestinal transplant. The CDR3 nucleotides read TGTGCCAGCAGCCAAGTGCGACAGCTCAATAACTATGGCTACACCTTC. Translation: CASSQVRQLNNYGYTF.